A selection of T cell receptor beta chains follows, all from one sample in a study of T cells in Graves' hyperthyroidism and ophthalmopathy. TCRdb re-derived calls from the multiplex PCR reads in MiXCR, one entry per CDR3 protein. This table holds 400,000 to 500,000 distinct CDR3 sequences, approximately 15% found once. Specimen: blood. The source is a woman between 18 and 29 years old with Graves' hyperthyroidism. Each CDR3 is given with its conserved first and last residue. The D gene is left open where the match is weak. Size values are once, few and many counts, or a class for expanded clones, and some rows have none.

J	V	D	size	DNA	CDR3
TRBJ1-2	TRBV11-2	-	many	TGTGCCAGCACCCATCCGGGAGCCTATGGCTACACCTTC	CASTHPGAYGYTF
TRBJ1-4	TRBV30	-	-	TGTGCCTGTACAGGGAGTACTAATGAAAAACTGTTTTTT	CACTGSTNEKLFF
TRBJ1-6	TRBV30	-	-	TGTGCCTGGACCGGGGCAGGTGGAGGTTCACCCCTCCACTTT	CAWTGAGGGSPLHF
TRBJ2-2	TRBV4-1	TRBD2	many	TGCGCCAGCAGCCAAGTGGAGGGACTAGCGAACACCGGGGAGCTGTTTTTT	CASSQVEGLANTGELFF
TRBJ1-3	TRBV20-1	TRBD1	many	TGCAGTGCTAGCCGTGACAGGGGTGGAAACACCATATATTTT	CSASRDRGGNTIYF
TRBJ2-1	TRBV27	-	-	TGTGCCAGCAGCCTGCGGGATGCATACAATGGGCAGTTCTTC	CASSLRDAYNGQFF
TRBJ1-5	TRBV20-1	-	many	TGCAGTGCTGGTGGTATGGGCCCCCTTAGCAATCAGCCCCAGCATTTT	CSAGGMGPLSNQPQHF
TRBJ1-2	TRBV6-1	-	-	TGTGCCAGCAGGGATCGCCCAGGGAACTATGGCTACACCTTC	CASRDRPGNYGYTF
TRBJ2-2	TRBV20-1	TRBD2	-	TGCAGTGCTATTGGCGCTAGCGGGAGTAAAGGCACCGGGGAGCTGTTTTTT	CSAIGASGSKGTGELFF
TRBJ2-7	TRBV29-1	TRBD2	many	TGCAGCGTTTTGGGACTAGCGGGAGACTACGAGCAGTACTTC	CSVLGLAGDYEQYF
TRBJ1-1	TRBV29-1	-	many	TGCAGCGTTGAAGATAAAAAGTCTGAAGCTTTCTTT	CSVEDKKSEAFF
TRBJ1-2	TRBV12-3/TRBV12-4	TRBD1	few	TGTGCCAGCGATAAACCGGGACAGGGTTCCGGCTACACCTTC	CASDKPGQGSGYTF
TRBJ2-7	TRBV12-3/TRBV12-4	-	many	TGTGCCAGCAGTTTAGCGGAAGGCCTCGAGCAGTACTTC	CASSLAEGLEQYF
TRBJ2-5	TRBV5-4	TRBD2	many	TGTGCCAGCAGCCTAGCGGAGACCCGGTACTTC	CASSLAETRYF
TRBJ2-1	TRBV19	-	few	TGTGCCGGTAGTATCCACAATGAGCAGTTCTTC	CAGSIHNEQFF
TRBJ2-1	TRBV27	-	many	TGTGCCAGCAGCAAGGACAGTTCCTACAATGAGCAGTTCTTC	CASSKDSSYNEQFF
TRBJ1-5	TRBV29-1	-	many	TGCAGCGTTGCGGGGGCCTATAGCAATCAGCCCCAGCATTTT	CSVAGAYSNQPQHF
TRBJ1-1	TRBV7-9	TRBD1	few	TGTGCCAGCAGCACCGGACAGGAGCGGACTGAAGCTTTCTTT	CASSTGQERTEAFF
TRBJ1-1	TRBV12-3/TRBV12-4	-	many	TGTGCCAGCAGTATGTTACAGCCGAGGATGAACACTGAAGCTTTCTTT	CASSMLQPRMNTEAFF
TRBJ1-5	TRBV5-5	-	few	TGTGCCAGCAGCTTGAATCTTTGGGGGAGCAATCAGCCCCAGCATTTT	CASSLNLWGSNQPQHF
TRBJ1-1	TRBV3-1	TRBD1	many	TGTGCCAGCAGGGTCGGGGGACAGTCGAACACTGAAGCTTTCTTT	CASRVGGQSNTEAFF
TRBJ2-1	TRBV20-1	TRBD2	-	TGCAGTGCCCCTTCTAGCGGGAGGCGAAATGAGCAGTTCTTC	CSAPSSGRRNEQFF
TRBJ2-2	TRBV15	-	-	TGTGCCACCAGCAGACCGGTGGGGGGCCGATCCGGGGAGCTGTTTTTT	CATSRPVGGRSGELFF
TRBJ2-1	TRBV2	-	many	TGTGCCAGCAGTCAGAGGGGTGCGGCCAGCTCCTACAATGAGCAGTTCTTC	CASSQRGAASSYNEQFF
TRBJ1-6	TRBV14	-	-	TGTGCCAGCAGCCCTCGTCAGGGCAGGGGCGGTAATTCACCCCTCCACTTT	CASSPRQGRGGNSPLHF
TRBJ1-2	TRBV9	-	few	TGTGCCAGCAAATCTGACGGGCCCTATGGCTACACCTTC	CASKSDGPYGYTF
TRBJ1-5	TRBV2	-	-	TGTGCCAGCAGAAGGTGGTTGAGGGATCAGCCCCAGCATTTT	CASRRWLRDQPQHF
TRBJ1-2	TRBV6-1	-	many	TGTGCCAGCAGTGAGGGGCCGGCTTATGGCTACACCTTC	CASSEGPAYGYTF
TRBJ1-1	TRBV6-6	TRBD1	-	TGTGCCAGCAGTTACTCTCAGGGGGTGGAAGCTTTCTTT	CASSYSQGVEAFF
TRBJ2-1	TRBV19	-	few	TGTGCCAGTAGCCGCGGGGCGGGTGGCTCCTACAATGAGCAGTTCTTC	CASSRGAGGSYNEQFF
TRBJ1-4	TRBV19	TRBD1	few	TGTGCCAGTTGCCCTACCAGGGGGTTTAATGAAAAACTGTTTTTT	CASCPTRGFNEKLFF
TRBJ2-1	TRBV19	-	few	TGTGCCAGTCTAGGTGGAGGCAATGAGCAGTTCTTC	CASLGGGNEQFF
TRBJ2-7	TRBV19	-	few	TGTGCCAGTAGTCTGTCCCCGGCAAAGGGGCTCTACGAGCAGTACTTC	CASSLSPAKGLYEQYF
TRBJ2-2	TRBV2	TRBD2	-	TGTGCCAGCAGTGAACTAGCGGGAGTGATCTCCGGGGAGCTGTTTTTT	CASSELAGVISGELFF
TRBJ2-1	TRBV9	-	many	TGTGCCAGCAGCGTAGGTGGGGATCCCTCCTACAATGAGCAGTTCTTC	CASSVGGDPSYNEQFF
TRBJ1-5	TRBV6-1	-	few	TGTGCCAGCATCATATGGTGGGGCGAGGGCAATCAGCCCCAGCATTTT	CASIIWWGEGNQPQHF
TRBJ1-4	TRBV12-3/TRBV12-4	-	-	TGTGCCAGCAGTTTCTCGGGAATGACTAATGAAAAACTGTTTTTT	CASSFSGMTNEKLFF
TRBJ2-3	TRBV11-1	-	many	TGTGCCAGCAGCTTAGCCGGGCTAGCACTGACCCGAGGAGATACGCAGTATTTT	CASSLAGLALTRGDTQYF
TRBJ1-2	TRBV27	-	few	TGTGCCAGCAGCGAAGAGGGGTTCTATGGCTACACCTTC	CASSEEGFYGYTF
TRBJ2-1	TRBV6-1	-	many	TGTGCCAGCAGTGACCGGAGGTCCTACAATGAGCAGTTCTTC	CASSDRRSYNEQFF
TRBJ2-1	TRBV12-3/TRBV12-4	-	many	TGTGCCAGCAGTTTAGGGACAGCGGATGAGCAGTTCTTC	CASSLGTADEQFF
TRBJ2-1	TRBV11-2	TRBD2	-	TGTGCCAGCAGCTTTGGCGGGGGAAAATACAATGAGCAGTTCTTC	CASSFGGGKYNEQFF
TRBJ2-5	TRBV6-1	-	few	TGTGCCAGCAGTTGGGGGGGGGGCTGGGAGACCCAGTACTTC	CASSWGGGWETQYF
TRBJ2-3	TRBV7-9	TRBD2	many	TGTGCCAGCAGCTTAGGCCTGGGGCTAGCGGGGACAGATACGCAGTATTTT	CASSLGLGLAGTDTQYF
TRBJ2-3	TRBV6-6	-	few	TGTGCCAGCAGTTACTCCCTTAGTCAGAGCACAGATACGCAGTATTTT	CASSYSLSQSTDTQYF
TRBJ1-1	TRBV7-9	-	few	TGTGCCAGCAGCTCACCCACGGAGAACACTGAAGCTTTCTTT	CASSSPTENTEAFF
TRBJ2-2	TRBV5-1	TRBD1	few	TGCGCCAGCAGCTTTCCCACAGGGGACACCGGGGAGCTGTTTTTT	CASSFPTGDTGELFF
TRBJ2-3	TRBV3-1	TRBD2	many	TGTGCCAGCAGCCAAGGGTATAGCGGGAGAAGCGCAGATACGCAGTATTTT	CASSQGYSGRSADTQYF
TRBJ2-2	TRBV6-1	TRBD2	many	TGTGCCACCAAGGGGCGGGAGGGCTCTGGGGAGCTGTTTTTT	CATKGREGSGELFF
TRBJ1-2	TRBV7-9	TRBD1	few	TGTGCCAGCAGCCCCCTCATGCTGGGACAGACTTTCTATGGCTACACCTTC	CASSPLMLGQTFYGYTF
TRBJ1-5	TRBV4-1	-	-	TGCGCCAGCAGCCAAGAGGATTACCAGCCCCAGCATTTT	CASSQEDYQPQHF
TRBJ1-6	TRBV20-1	TRBD1	many	TGCAGTGCTAGAGATACCTTGGAGGGGACAGTTAATTCACCCCTCCACTTT	CSARDTLEGTVNSPLHF
TRBJ1-1	TRBV7-9	-	few	TGTGCCAGCAGCACAGTAGAACAGGGAATGAACACTGAAGCTTTCTTT	CASSTVEQGMNTEAFF
TRBJ2-7	TRBV5-6	-	-	TGTGCCAGCAGCTTGGCTGGCTTTAAATCCTCCTACGAGCAGTACTTC	CASSLAGFKSSYEQYF